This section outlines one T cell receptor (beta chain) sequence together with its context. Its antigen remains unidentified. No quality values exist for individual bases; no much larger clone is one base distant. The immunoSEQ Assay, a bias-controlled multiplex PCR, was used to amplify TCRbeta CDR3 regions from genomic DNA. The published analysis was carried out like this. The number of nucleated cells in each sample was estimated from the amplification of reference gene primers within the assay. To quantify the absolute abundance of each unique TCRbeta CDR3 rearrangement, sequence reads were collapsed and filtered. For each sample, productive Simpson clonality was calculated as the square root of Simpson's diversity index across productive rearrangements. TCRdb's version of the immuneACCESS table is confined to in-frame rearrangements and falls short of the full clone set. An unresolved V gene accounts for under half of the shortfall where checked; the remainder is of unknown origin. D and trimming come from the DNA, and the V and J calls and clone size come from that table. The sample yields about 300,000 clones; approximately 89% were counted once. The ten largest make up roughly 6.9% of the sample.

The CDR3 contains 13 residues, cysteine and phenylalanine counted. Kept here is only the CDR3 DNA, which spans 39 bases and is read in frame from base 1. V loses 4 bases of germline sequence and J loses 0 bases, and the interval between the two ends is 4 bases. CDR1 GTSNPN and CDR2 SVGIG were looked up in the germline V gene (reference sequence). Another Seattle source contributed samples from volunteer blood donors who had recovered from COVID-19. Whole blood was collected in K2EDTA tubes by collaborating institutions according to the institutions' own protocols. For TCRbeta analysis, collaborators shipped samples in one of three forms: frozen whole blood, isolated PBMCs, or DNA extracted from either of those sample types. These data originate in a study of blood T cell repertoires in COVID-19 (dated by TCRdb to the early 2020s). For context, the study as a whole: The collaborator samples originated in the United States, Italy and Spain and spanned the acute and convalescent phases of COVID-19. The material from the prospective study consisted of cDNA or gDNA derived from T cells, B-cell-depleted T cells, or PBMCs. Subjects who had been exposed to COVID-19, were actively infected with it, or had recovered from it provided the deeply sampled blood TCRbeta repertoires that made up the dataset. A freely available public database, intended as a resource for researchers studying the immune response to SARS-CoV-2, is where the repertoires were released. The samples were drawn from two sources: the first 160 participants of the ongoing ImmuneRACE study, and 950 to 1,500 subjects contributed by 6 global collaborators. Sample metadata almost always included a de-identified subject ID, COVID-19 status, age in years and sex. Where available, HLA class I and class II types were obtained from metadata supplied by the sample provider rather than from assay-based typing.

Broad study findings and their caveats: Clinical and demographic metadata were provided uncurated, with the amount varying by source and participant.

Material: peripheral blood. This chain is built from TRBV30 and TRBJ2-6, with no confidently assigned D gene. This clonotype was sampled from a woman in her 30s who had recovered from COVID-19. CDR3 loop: CAWTVSGANVLTF. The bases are TGTGCCTGGACGGTCTCTGGGGCCAACGTCCTGACTTTC.